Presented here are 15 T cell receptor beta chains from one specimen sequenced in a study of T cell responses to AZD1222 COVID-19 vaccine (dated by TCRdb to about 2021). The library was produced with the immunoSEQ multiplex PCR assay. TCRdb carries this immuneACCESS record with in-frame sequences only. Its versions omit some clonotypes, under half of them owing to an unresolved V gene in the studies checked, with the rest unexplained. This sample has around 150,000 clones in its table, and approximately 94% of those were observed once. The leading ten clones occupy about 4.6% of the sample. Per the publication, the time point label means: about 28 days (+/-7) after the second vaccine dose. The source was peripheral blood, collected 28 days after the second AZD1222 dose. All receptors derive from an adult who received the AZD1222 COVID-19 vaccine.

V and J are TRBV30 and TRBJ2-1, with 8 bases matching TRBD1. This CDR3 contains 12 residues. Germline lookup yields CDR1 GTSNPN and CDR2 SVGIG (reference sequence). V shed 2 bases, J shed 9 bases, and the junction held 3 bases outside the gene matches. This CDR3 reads CAWSRQGSEQFF. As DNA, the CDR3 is TGTGCCTGGAGTAGACAGGGGTCTGAGCAGTTCTTC.

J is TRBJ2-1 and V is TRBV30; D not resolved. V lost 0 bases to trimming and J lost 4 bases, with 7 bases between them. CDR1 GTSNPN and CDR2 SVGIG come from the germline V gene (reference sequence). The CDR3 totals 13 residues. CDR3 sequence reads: CAWSVDGYNEQFF. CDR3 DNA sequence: TGTGCCTGGAGTGTGGACGGGTACAATGAGCAGTTCTTC.

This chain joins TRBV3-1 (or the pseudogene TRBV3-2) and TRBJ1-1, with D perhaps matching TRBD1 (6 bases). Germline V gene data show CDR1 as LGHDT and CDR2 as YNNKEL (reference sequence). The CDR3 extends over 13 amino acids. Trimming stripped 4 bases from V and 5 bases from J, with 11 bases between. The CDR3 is CASSPTTGTEAFF. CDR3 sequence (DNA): TGTGCCAGCAGCCCTACTACAGGGACTGAAGCTTTCTTT.

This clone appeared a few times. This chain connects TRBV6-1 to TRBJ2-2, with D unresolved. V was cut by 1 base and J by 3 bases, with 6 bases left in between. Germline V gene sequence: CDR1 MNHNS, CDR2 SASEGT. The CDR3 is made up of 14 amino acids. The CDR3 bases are TGTGCCAGCAGTGAAGTCCCGGACACCGGGGAGCTGTTTTTT. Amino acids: CASSEVPDTGELFF.

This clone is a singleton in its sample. CDR3 protein: CATSSPWQVFSGANVLTF. The CDR3 DNA reads as TGTGCCACCAGCAGTCCCTGGCAGGTTTTCTCTGGGGCCAACGTCCTGACTTTC. The chain carries TRBV15 and TRBJ2-6; D gene uncertain. CDR3 length equals 18 residues. Trimming took off 3 bases at V and 0 bases at J, with 15 bases between the two ends. Germline CDR1 LNHNV, CDR2 YYDKDF (reference sequence).

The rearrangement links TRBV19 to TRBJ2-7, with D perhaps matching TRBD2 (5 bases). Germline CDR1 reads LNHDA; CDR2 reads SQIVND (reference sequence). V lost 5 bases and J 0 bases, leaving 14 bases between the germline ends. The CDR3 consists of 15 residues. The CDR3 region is CASSFIAGISYEQYF. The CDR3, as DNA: TGTGCCAGTAGTTTCATTGCCGGGATCTCCTACGAGCAGTACTTC. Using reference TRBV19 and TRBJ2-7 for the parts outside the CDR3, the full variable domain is DGGITQSPKYLFRKEGQNVTLSCEQNLNHDAMYWYRQDPGQGLRLIYYSQIVNDFQKGDIAEGYSVSREKKESFPLTVTSAQKNPTAFYLCASSFIAGISYEQYFGPGTRLTVT.

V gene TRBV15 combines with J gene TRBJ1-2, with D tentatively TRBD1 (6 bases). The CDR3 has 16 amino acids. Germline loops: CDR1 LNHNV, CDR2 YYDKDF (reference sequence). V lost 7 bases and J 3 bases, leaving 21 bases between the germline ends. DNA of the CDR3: TGTGCCACCACCCCGCTGCGGGGCAGGGGCTACTATGGCTACACCTTC. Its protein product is CATTPLRGRGYYGYTF. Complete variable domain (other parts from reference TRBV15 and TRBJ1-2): DAMVIQNPRYQVTQFGKPVTLSCSQTLNHNVMYWYQQKSSQAPKLLFHYYDKDFNNEADTPDNFQSRRPNTSFCFLDIRSPGLGDTAMYLCATTPLRGRGYYGYTFGSGTRLTVV.

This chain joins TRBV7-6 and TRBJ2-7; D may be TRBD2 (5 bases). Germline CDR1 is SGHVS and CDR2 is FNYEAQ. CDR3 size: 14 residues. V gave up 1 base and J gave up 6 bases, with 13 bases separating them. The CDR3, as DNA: TGTGCCAGCAGCTTAGGGGAGTCAGTCCCCGAGCAGTACTTC. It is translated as CASSLGESVPEQYF.

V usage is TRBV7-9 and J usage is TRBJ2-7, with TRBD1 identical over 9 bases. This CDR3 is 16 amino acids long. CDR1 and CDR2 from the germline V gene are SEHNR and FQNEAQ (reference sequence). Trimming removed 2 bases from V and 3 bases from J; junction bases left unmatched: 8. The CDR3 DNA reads TGTGCCAGCAGCTTACCTCCGGGACAGGGAGTCTACGAGCAGTACTTC. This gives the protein CASSLPPGQGVYEQYF. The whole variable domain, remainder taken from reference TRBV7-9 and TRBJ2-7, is DTGVSQNPRHKITKRGQNVTFRCDPISEHNRLYWYRQTLGQGPEFLTYFQNEAQLEKSRLLSDRFSAERPKGSFSTLEIQRTEQGDSAMYLCASSLPPGQGVYEQYFGPGTRLTVT.

This CDR3 reads CASSLGSGGTGELFF. Here the CDR3 DNA reads TGTGCCAGCAGCTTGGGGTCGGGAGGCACCGGGGAGCTGTTTTTT. The V gene is TRBV11-3, the J gene TRBJ2-2; TRBD2 matches 7 bases. This CDR3 is built from 15 residues. CDR1 is SGHNT, CDR2 YENEEA, per germline. The V and J ends lost 3 bases and 4 bases, in that order; junction bases with no gene match: 5.

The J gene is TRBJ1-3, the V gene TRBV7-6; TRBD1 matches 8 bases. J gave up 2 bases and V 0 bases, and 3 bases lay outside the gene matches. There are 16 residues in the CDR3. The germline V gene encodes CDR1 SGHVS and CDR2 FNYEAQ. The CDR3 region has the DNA TGTGCCAGCAGCTTAGCCGCCAGGGGGCCTGGAAACACCATATATTTT. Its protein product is CASSLAARGPGNTIYF. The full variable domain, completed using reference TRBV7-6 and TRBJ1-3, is GAGVSQSPRYKVTKRGQDVALRCDPISGHVSLYWYRQALGQGPEFLTYFNYEAQQDKSGLPNDRFSAERPEGSISTLTIQRTEQRDSAMYRCASSLAARGPGNTIYFGEGSWLTVV.

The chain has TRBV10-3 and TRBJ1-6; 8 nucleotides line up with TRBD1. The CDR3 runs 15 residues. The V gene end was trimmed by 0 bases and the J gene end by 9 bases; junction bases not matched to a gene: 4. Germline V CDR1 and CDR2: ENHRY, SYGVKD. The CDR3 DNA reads TGTGCCATCAGTGAGTCTCACAGGGGGAGTTCACCCCTCCACTTT. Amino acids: CAISESHRGSSPLHF.

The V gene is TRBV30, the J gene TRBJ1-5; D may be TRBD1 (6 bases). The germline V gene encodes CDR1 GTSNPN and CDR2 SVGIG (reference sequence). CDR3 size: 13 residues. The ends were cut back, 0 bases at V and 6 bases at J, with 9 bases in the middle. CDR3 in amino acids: CAWSVGGSQPQHF. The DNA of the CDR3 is TGTGCCTGGAGTGTAGGGGGTTCTCAGCCCCAGCATTTT.

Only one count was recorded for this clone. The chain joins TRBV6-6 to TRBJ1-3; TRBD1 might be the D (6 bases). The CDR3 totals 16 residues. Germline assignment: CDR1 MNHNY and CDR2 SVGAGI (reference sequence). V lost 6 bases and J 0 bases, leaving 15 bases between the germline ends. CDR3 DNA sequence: TGTGCCAGCAGAACTTCTACAGGGCTCTCTGGAAACACCATATATTTT. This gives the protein CASRTSTGLSGNTIYF.

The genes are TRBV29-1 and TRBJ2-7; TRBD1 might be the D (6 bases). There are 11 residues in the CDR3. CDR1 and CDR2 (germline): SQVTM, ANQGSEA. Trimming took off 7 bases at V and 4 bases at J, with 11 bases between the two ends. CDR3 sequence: CSATQGYEQYF. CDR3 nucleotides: TGCAGCGCGACCCAGGGGTACGAGCAGTACTTC.